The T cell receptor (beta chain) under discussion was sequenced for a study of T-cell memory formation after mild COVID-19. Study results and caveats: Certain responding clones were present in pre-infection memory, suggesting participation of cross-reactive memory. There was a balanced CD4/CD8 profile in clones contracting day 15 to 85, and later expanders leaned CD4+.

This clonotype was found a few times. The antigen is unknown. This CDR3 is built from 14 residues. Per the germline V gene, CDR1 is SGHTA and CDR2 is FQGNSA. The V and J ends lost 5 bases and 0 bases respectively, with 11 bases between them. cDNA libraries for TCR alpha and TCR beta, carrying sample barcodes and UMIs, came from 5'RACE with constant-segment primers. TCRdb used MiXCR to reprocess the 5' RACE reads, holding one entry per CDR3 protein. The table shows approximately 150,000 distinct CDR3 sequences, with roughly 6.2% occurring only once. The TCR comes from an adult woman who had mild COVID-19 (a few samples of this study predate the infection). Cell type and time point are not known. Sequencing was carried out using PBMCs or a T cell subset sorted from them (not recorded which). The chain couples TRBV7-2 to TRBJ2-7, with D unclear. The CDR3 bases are TGTGCCAGCAGCGAAAACCGGGCCTCCTACGAGCAGTACTTC. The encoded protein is CASSENRASYEQYF.